This T cell receptor (beta chain) appears in the sequencing data of a study of blood T cell repertoires in COVID-19. Study as a whole: The cDNA or gDNA used as material had been derived from T cells, B-cell-depleted T cells, or PBMCs.

The authors' processing: The authors estimated nucleated cell counts from reference gene primer amplification. The method was immunoSEQ multiplex PCR; TCRdb's version includes in-frame clones alone and lacks a portion of them. V, J and clone size are taken as reported in that table, and D and trimming were inferred from the DNA itself. The repertoire holds 60,000 to 75,000 clones, approximately 79% seen once, with around a tenth in the top ten. Trimming removed 4 bases at V and 8 bases at J, with 20 bases between. The CDR3 is 16 amino acids. Germline V gives CDR1 SGHDN, CDR2 FVKESK. The chain uses TRBV14 and TRBJ1-4; D call uncertain. The sequencing input was peripheral blood. The clonotype originates from a woman between 50 and 59 years old with acute or convalescent COVID-19. The CDR3 spells CASSPNRAGREEKLFF. The CDR3 DNA reads TGTGCCAGCAGCCCCAATCGGGCAGGTCGGGAGGAAAAACTGTTTTTT.